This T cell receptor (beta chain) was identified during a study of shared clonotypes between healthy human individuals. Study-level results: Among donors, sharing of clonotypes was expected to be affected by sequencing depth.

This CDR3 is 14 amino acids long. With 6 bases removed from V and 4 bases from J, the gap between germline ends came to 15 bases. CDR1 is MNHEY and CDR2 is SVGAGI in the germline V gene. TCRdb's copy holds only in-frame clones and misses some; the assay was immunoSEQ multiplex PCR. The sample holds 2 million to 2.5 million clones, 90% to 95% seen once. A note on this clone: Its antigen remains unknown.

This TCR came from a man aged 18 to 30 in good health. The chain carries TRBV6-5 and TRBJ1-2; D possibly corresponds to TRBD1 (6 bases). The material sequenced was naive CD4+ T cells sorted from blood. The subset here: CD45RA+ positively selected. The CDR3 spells CASSPAGGGYGYTF. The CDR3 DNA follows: TGTGCCAGCAGCCCGGCCGGGGGCGGCTATGGCTACACCTTC.